This T cell receptor beta chain was found in a study of shared T cell receptors in the human thymus. Germline CDR1 MNHNY, CDR2 SVGAGI (reference sequence). The V gene end was trimmed by 6 bases and the J gene end by 7 bases; junction bases not matched to a gene: 14. The CDR3 is 16 residues long. Generated by immunoSEQ multiplex PCR, the TCRdb table keeps only in-frame clones and is missing some. The sample carries 500,000 to 750,000 clones, over 75% recorded once. This sample also appeared in a second study, on human thymus T cells. That paper notes: Corrective cardiac surgery supplied the resected thymus tissue. Gene usage for V and J segments appeared biased in thymic and blood repertoires. Related studies found that unrelated individuals share highly overlapping thymic repertoires.

This clonotype originated in a boy under three years old with a congenital heart defect. V is TRBV6-6 and J is TRBJ2-7, with TRBD1 matching over 11 bases. Sequenced input: thymocytes. The CDR3 protein is CASSKKSGQGAKEQYF. The CDR3 DNA is TGTGCCAGCAGCAAGAAATCCGGACAGGGGGCGAAAGAGCAGTACTTC.